This passage covers 3 T cell receptor beta chains from one sample sequenced in a study of blood T cell repertoires in COVID-19. TCRdb's copy holds only in-frame clones and misses some; the assay was immunoSEQ multiplex PCR. The sample lists roughly 290,000 clones, 70% to 85% occurring once. The sample taken for sequencing was peripheral blood. Receptors originate from a human donor with COVID-19, enrolled during active disease. The donor label of this sample is uncertain.

The genes are TRBV30 and TRBJ1-4; TRBD1 matches at 8 bases. V shed 3 bases, J shed 7 bases, and the junction held 4 bases outside the gene matches. The CDR3 spans 13 residues. Germline V CDR1 and CDR2: GTSNPN, SVGIG (reference sequence). The DNA for the CDR3 is TGTGCCTGGAGGATACAGGGGGGTGAAAAACTGTTTTTT. Protein sequence: CAWRIQGGEKLFF.

The CDR3 loop reads CASSPTASGSLVETQYF. The CDR3 DNA reads TGTGCCAGCAGCCCAACGGCTAGCGGGAGTCTGGTGGAGACCCAGTACTTC. The chain employs TRBV5-4 and TRBJ2-5; 10 bases agree with TRBD2. V trimming: 4 bases; J trimming: 5 bases; junction bases outside the gene matches: 14. CDR1 is SGHNT, CDR2 YYREEE, per germline (reference sequence). The CDR3 is 17 residues long.

The chain recombines TRBV27 with TRBJ1-5; 8 nucleotides match TRBD1. The CDR3 contains 15 residues. Unmatched junction bases numbered 7, after V lost 8 bases and J lost 1 base. Germline values: CDR1 MNHEY, CDR2 SMNVEV (reference sequence). The CDR3 is CASRPGGPSNQPQHF. CDR3 DNA: TGTGCCAGCCGTCCAGGGGGCCCAAGCAATCAGCCCCAGCATTTT.